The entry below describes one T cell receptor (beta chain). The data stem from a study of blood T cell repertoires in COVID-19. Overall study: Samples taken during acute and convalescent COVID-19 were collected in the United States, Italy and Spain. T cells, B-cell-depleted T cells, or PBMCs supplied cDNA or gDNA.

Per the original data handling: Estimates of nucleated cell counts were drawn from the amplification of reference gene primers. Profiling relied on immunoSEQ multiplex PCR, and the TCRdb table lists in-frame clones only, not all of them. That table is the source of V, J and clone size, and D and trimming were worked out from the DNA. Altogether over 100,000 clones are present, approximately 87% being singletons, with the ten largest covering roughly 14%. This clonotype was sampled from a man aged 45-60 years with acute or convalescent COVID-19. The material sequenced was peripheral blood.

The CDR3 nucleotides read TGTGCCAGCAGCTTGGGCCGGAGGCTAGCGGGAGGTTCTCTACGGGATGAGCAGTTCTTC. Amino acid sequence: CASSLGRRLAGGSLRDEQFF. The V call is TRBV5-4, the J call TRBJ2-1, with 11 bases aligning to TRBD2. This CDR3 has 20 amino acids. Germline CDR1 SGHNT, CDR2 YYREEE (reference sequence). V shed 0 bases and J 8 bases; nucleotides not matched to a gene: 19.